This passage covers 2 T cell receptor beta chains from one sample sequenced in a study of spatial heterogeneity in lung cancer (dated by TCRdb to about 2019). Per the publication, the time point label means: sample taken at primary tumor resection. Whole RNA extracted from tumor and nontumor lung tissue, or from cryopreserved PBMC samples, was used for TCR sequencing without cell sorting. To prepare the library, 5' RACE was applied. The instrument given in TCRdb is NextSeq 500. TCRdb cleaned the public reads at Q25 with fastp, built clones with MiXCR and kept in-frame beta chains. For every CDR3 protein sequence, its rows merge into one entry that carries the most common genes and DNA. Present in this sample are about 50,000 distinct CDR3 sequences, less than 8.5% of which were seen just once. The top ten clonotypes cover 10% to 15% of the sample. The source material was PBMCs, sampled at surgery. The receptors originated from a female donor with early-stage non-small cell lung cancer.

The CDR3 DNA reads as TGTGCCAGCAGAAAGGCGGGAGCGTCGAAAGAGACCCAGTACTTC. Translating gives CASRKAGASKETQYF. V usage is TRBV4-2 and J usage is TRBJ2-5; 7 bases are shared with TRBD2. CDR1 and CDR2 from the germline V gene are LGHNA and YNFKEQ. V shed 6 bases and J 3 bases; nucleotides not matched to a gene: 10. This CDR3 has 15 residues.

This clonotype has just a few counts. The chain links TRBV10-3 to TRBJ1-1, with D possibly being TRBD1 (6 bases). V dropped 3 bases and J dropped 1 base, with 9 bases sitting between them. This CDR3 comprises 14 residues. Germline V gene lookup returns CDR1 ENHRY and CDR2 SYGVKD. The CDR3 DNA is TGTGCCATCAGTGAAGGACAGAGGAACACTGAAGCTTTCTTT. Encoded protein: CAISEGQRNTEAFF.